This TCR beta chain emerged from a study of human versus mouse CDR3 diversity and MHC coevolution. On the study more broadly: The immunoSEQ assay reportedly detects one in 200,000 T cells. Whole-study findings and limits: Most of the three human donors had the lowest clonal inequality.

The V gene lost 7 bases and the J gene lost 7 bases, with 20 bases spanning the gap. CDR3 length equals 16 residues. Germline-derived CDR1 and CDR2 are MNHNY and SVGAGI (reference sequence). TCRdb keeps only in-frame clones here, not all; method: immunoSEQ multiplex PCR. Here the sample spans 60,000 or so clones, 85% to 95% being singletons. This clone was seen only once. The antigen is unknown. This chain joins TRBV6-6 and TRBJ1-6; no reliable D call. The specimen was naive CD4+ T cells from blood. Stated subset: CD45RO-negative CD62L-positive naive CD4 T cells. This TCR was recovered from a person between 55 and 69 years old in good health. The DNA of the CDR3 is TGTGCCAGCAATACCCACGGGGATCCGGGGAATTCACCCCTCCACTTT. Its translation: CASNTHGDPGNSPLHF.